The clone carrying this TCR beta chain has only a few counts. The antigen is not known. This record belongs to a study of blood T cells in healthy people across ages. General study points: Leaving the PBMCs unsorted stopped any conclusive comparison of naive versus antigen-experienced cells. Long-lived and aged donors differed, with more naive CD4+ cells and higher diversity in the long-lived.

Next came a second PCR, run for roughly 6 to 11 cycles, which used a sample-barcoded 5' primer along with a J-beta primer mix. The authors tagged each cDNA molecule using a template-switch adaptor with 12 random nucleotides. At least 3 million CDR3-containing paired-end reads were obtained per sample. TCRdb fed the 5' RACE reads into MiXCR, producing one record per CDR3 protein. Of about 780,000 distinct CDR3 sequences in the sample, more than 35% were seen once. Material: blood. The receptor was isolated from a man at least 80 years old in good health.

The CDR3 sequence: CASSVLTGQETQYF. Written as DNA, the CDR3 is TGTGCCAGCAGCGTCCTGACAGGACAAGAGACCCAGTACTTC. The V call is TRBV9, the J call TRBJ2-5; D perhaps matches TRBD1 (6 bases). CDR3 length: 14 amino acids. The V gene's germline CDR1 is SGDLS and CDR2 YYNGEE. Trimming shortened V by 2 bases and J by 2 bases, and 10 bases separated the two germline ends.